This TCR beta chain stems from a study of blood T cell repertoires in COVID-19. This clone was seen only a few times. Libraries were prepared by immunoSEQ multiplex PCR; TCRdb keeps only in-frame clonotypes and omits some of them. The sample carries some 400,000 clones, about 90% recorded once. The CDR3 runs 13 residues. Trimming pared 3 bases from V and 0 bases from J, leaving 3 bases between. Germline-derived CDR1 and CDR2 are WNHNN and SYGVQD (reference sequence). This chain links TRBV10-1 with TRBJ1-5; unclear D gene. The specimen was peripheral blood. The receptor was derived from a man between 18 and 35 years old with active or convalescent COVID-19. The CDR3 DNA follows: TGCGCCAGCAGTGACTATAGCAATCAGCCCCAGCATTTT. It codes for CASSDYSNQPQHF.